This T cell receptor (beta chain) was observed in a study of early T cells in non-severe SARS-CoV-2 infection. This clonotype occurred many times. Its target is unknown. The germline V gene has CDR1 SGHDN and CDR2 FVKESK. V lost 7 bases to trimming and J lost 4 bases, with 25 bases between them. The CDR3 runs 17 residues. Whole-study results and caveats: Anti-spike CD8 responses were favored in VDJdb matching, and private and CD4 specificities were missed.

TCRdb re-analysed the 5' RACE reads in MiXCR, keeping a single row per CDR3 protein. The table includes under 70,000 distinct CDR3 sequences, less than 15% detected once. The receptor's source is an adult who was a healthcare worker with PCR-confirmed SARS-CoV-2 infection or an uninfected control (not recorded which). V is TRBV14 and J is TRBJ1-1; tentatively, D is TRBD1 (6 bases). Source: whole blood, taken at baseline. The CDR3 coding sequence is TGTGCCAGCATAGCAGGGGCAGGGGTTTTGTCGGTCACTGAAGCTTTCTTT. Its translation: CASIAGAGVLSVTEAFF.